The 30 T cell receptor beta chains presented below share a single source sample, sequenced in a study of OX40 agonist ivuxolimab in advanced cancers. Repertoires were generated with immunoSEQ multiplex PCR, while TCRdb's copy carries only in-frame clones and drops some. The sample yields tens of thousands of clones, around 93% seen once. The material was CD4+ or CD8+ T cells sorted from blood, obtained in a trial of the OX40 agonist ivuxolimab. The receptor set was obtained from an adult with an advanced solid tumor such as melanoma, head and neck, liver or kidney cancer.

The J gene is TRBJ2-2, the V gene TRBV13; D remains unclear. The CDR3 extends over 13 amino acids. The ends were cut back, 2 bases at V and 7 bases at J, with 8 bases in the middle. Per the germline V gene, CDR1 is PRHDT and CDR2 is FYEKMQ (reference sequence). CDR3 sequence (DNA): TGTGCCAGCAGCTTATCCTTGGGCGGGGAGCTGTTTTTT. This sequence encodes CASSLSLGGELFF.

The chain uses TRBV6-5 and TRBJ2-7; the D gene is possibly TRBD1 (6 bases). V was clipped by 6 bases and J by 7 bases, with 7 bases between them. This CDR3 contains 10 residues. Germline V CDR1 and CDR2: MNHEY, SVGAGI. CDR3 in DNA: TGTGCCAGCAGGAGGGGGGAGCAGTACTTC. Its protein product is CASRRGEQYF.

Here the CDR3 DNA reads TGTGCCAGCAGCCCCTTAAGCGGGGGTTCCTACGAGCAGTACTTC. Translated, it gives CASSPLSGGSYEQYF. The chain joins TRBV7-9 to TRBJ2-7, with 8 bases that match TRBD2. CDR1 and CDR2 from the germline V gene are SEHNR and FQNEAQ (reference sequence). The trim removed 5 bases at V and 1 base at J, leaving 7 bases unmatched. The CDR3 contains 15 residues.

The CDR3 DNA reads TGTGCCAGCAGCTTGGGACAGCCAACCTATGGCTACACCTTC. Its protein is CASSLGQPTYGYTF. The gene calls are TRBV7-9 and TRBJ1-2, with 7 bases aligning to TRBD1. Germline V gene lookup returns CDR1 SEHNR and CDR2 FQNEAQ (reference sequence). V was clipped by 3 bases and J by 4 bases; unmatched bases: 5. This CDR3 has 14 amino acids.

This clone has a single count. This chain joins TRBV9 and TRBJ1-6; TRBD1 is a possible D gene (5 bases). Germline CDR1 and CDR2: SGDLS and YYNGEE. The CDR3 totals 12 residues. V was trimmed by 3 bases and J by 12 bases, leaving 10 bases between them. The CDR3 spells CASSARGGPLHF. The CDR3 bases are TGTGCCAGCAGCGCTCGGGGGGGACCCCTCCACTTT.

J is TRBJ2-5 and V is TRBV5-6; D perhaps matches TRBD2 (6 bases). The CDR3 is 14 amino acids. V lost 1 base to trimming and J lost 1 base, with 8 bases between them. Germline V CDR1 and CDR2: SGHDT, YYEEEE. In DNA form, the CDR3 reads TGTGCCAGCAGCTTGTCAGCGGGCCAAGAGACCCAGTACTTC. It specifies CASSLSAGQETQYF.

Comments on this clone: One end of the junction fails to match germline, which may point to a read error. The CDR3 nucleotides are TGTGCCACCAGCGGAGATTTGTTGACAGGGTTGGTCTACGAGCAGTACTTC. Translating gives CATSGDLLTGLVYEQYF. J is TRBJ2-7 and V is TRBV15; 7 bases fit TRBD1. CDR3 length: 17 residues. Germline V gene sequence: CDR1 LNHNV, CDR2 YYDKDF (reference sequence).

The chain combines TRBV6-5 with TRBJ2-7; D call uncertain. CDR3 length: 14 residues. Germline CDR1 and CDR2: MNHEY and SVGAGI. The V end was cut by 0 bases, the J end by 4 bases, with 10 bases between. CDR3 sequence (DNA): TGTGCCAGCAGTTACTCCGGCAGATTATACGAGCAGTACTTC. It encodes CASSYSGRLYEQYF.

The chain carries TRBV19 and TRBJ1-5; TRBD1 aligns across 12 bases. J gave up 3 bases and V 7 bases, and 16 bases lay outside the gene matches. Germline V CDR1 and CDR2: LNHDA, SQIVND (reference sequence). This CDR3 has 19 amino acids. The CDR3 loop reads CASTNVPGQGAVNNQPQHF. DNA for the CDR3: TGTGCCAGTACCAATGTCCCGGGACAGGGGGCGGTTAACAATCAGCCCCAGCATTTT.

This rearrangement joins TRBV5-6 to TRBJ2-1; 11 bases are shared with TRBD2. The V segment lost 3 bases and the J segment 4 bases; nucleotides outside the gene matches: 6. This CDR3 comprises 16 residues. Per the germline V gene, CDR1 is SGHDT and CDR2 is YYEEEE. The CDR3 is CASSWMTSGVYNEQFF. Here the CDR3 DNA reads TGTGCCAGCAGCTGGATGACTAGCGGGGTTTACAATGAGCAGTTCTTC. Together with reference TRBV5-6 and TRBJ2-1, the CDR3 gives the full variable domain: DAGVTQSPTHLIKTRGQQVTLRCSPKSGHDTVSWYQQALGQGPQFIFQYYEEEERQRGNFPDRFSGHQFPNYSSELNVNALLLGDSALYLCASSWMTSGVYNEQFFGPGTRLTVL.

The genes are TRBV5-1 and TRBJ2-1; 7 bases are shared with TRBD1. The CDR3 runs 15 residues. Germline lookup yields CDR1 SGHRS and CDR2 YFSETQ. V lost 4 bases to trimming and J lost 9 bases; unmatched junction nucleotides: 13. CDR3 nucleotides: TGCGCCAGCAGCCAAGACAGGGAAGGGGGTAGTGAGCAGTTCTTC. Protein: CASSQDREGGSEQFF.

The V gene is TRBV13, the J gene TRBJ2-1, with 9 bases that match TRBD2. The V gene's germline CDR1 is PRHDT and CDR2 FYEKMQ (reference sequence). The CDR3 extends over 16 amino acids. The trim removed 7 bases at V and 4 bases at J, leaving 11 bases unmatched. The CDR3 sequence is CASNLQSSGRYNEQFF. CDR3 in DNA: TGTGCCAGCAACCTCCAAAGTAGCGGGAGATACAATGAGCAGTTCTTC.

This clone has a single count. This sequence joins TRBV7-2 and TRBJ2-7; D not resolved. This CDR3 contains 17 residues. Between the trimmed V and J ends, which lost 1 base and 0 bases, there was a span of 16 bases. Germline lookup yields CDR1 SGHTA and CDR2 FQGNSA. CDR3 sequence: CASSLGPHQKASYEQYF. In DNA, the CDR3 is TGTGCCAGCAGCTTAGGGCCTCACCAAAAGGCCTCCTACGAGCAGTACTTC.

The CDR3 region has the DNA TGTGCCAGCACCCACGTGGCATTGGGTAATTCACCCCTCCACTTT. Encoded protein: CASTHVALGNSPLHF. The rearrangement links TRBV6-6 to TRBJ1-6; D gene unclear. The CDR3 contains 15 residues. CDR1 MNHNY and CDR2 SVGAGI come from the germline V gene (reference sequence). V was pared by 7 bases and J by 6 bases, with 16 bases between.

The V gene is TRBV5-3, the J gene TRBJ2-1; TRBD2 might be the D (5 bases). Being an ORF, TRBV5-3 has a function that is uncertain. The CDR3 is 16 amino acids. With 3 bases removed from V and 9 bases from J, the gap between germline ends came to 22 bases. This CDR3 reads CARSSPSGWAPREQFF. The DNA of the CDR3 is TGTGCCAGAAGCTCTCCGAGCGGATGGGCCCCGCGTGAGCAGTTCTTC.

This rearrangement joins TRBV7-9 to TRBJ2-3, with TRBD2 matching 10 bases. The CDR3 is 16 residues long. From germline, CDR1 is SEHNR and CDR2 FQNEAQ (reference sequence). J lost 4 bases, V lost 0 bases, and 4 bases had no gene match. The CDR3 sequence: CASSLAASGSADTQYF. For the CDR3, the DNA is TGTGCCAGCAGCTTAGCGGCTAGCGGGAGTGCAGATACGCAGTATTTT.

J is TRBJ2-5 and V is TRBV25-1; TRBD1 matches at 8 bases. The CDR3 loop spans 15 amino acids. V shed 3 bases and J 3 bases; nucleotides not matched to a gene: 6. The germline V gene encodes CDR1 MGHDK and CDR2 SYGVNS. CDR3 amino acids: CASSDRPGGEETQYF. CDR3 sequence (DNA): TGTGCCAGCAGTGATCGGCCAGGGGGCGAAGAGACCCAGTACTTC.

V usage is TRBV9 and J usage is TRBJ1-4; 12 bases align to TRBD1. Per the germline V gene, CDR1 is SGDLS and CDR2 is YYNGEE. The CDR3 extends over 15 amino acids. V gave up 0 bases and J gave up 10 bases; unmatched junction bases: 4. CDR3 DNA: TGTGCCAGCAGCGTAGAGGGACAGGGGGCTGGAAAACTGTTTTTT. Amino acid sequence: CASSVEGQGAGKLFF.

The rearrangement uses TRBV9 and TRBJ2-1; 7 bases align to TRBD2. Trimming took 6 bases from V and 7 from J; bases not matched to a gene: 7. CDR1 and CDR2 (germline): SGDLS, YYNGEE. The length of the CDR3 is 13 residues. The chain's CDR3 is CASNGGSRNEQFF. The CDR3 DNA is TGTGCCAGCAATGGCGGGAGTAGAAATGAGCAGTTCTTC. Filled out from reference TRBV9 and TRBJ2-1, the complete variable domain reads DSGVTQTPKHLITATGQRVTLRCSPRSGDLSVYWYQQSLDQGLQFLIQYYNGEERAKGNILERFSAQQFPDLHSELNLSSLELGDSALYFCASNGGSRNEQFFGPGTRLTVL.

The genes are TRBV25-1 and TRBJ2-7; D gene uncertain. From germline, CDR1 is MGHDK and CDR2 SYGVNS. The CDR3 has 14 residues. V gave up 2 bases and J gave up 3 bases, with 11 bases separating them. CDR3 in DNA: TGTGCCAGCAGTGAACAAGGACGGTTCTACGAGCAGTACTTC. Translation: CASSEQGRFYEQYF.

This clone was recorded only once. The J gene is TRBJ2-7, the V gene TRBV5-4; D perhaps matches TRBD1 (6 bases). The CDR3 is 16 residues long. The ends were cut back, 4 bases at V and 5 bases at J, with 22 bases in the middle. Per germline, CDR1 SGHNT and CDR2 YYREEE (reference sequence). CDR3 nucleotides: TGTGCCAGCAGCCAACCGGCAGGGGAAGGCGTCAACGAGCAGTACTTC. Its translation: CASSQPAGEGVNEQYF.

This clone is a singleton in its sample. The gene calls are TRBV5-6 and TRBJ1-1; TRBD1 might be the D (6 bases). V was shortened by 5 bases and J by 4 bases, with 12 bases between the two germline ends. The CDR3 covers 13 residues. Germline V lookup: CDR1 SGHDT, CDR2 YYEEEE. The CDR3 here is CASSPGVSTEAFF. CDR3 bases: TGTGCCAGCAGTCCAGGGGTATCCACTGAAGCTTTCTTT.

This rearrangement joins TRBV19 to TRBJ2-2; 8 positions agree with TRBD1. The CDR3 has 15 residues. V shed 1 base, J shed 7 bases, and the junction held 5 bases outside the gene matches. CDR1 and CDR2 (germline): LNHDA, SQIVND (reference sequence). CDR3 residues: CASSIGGQEYGELFF. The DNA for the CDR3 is TGTGCCAGTAGTATAGGGGGACAGGAGTACGGGGAGCTGTTTTTT.

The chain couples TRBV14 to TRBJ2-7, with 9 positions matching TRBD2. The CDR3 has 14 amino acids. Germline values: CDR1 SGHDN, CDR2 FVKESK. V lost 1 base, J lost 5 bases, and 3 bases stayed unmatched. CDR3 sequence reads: CASSQGTSEDEQYF. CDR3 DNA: TGTGCCAGCAGCCAAGGGACTAGCGAAGACGAGCAGTACTTC.

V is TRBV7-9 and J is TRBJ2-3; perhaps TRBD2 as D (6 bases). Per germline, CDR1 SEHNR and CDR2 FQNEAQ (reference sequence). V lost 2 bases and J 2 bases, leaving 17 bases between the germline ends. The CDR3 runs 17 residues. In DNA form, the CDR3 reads TGTGCCAGCAGCTTACCCCGGGCGGGGTCGGACACAGATACGCAGTATTTT. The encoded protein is CASSLPRAGSDTDTQYF.

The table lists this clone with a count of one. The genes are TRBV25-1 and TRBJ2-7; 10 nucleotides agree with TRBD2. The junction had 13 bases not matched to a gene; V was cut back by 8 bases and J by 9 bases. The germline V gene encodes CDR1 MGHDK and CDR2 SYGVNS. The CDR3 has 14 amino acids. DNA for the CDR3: TGTGCCAGCGGTCCTAGCGGGAGTTCTTGGGTGCAGTACTTC. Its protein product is CASGPSGSSWVQYF.

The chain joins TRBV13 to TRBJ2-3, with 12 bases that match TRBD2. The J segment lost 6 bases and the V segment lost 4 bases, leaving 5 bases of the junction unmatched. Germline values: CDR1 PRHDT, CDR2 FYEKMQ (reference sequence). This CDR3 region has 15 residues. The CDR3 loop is CASSSRTSGKDTQYF. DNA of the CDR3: TGTGCCAGCAGCTCGAGGACTAGCGGGAAGGATACGCAGTATTTT.

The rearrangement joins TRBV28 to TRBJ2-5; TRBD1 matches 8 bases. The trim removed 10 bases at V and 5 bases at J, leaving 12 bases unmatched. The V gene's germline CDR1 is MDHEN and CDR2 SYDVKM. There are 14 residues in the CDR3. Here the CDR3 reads CATGFSQGAETQYF. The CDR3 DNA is TGTGCCACCGGGTTTAGCCAGGGGGCTGAGACCCAGTACTTC.

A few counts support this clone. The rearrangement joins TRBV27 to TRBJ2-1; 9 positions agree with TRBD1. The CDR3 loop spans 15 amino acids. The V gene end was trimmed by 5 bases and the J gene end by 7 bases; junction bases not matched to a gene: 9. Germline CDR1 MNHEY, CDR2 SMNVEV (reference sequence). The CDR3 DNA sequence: TGTGCCAGCAGTCCGGGACAGGGCCCTACGAATGAGCAGTTCTTC. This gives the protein CASSPGQGPTNEQFF.

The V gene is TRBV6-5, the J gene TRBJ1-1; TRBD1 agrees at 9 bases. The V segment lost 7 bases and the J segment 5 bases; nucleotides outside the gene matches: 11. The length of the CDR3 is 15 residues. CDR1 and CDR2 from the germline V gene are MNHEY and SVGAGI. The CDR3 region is CASTSHRGPATEAFF. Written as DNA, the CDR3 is TGTGCCAGCACATCACACAGGGGGCCGGCGACTGAAGCTTTCTTT.